Here is one TCR beta chain with its context. Its antigen is currently unknown. Noted treatment: 10-day PBMC culture with coronavirus spike peptide pools or control peptides (ViraFEST assay). At the Johns Hopkins FTIC core, DNA taken from cultured CD4+ T cells was sequenced by way of the Oncomine TCR Beta short-read assay. Using its own MiXCR run on the PCR reads, TCRdb lists one record per CDR3 protein. The sample has under 15,000 distinct CDR3 sequences, around 59% seen once. This entry comes from a study of vaccination and CD4 T cells after COVID-19. Sequencing input: CD4+ T cells from blood, cultured in vitro. This TCR derives from a human donor who had recovered from COVID-19.

The CDR3 spells CASSRPDRVYGYTF. CDR3 sequence (DNA): TGTGCCAGCAGTCGCCCGGACAGGGTATATGGCTACACCTTC. The chain joins TRBV12-3 or TRBV12-4 to TRBJ1-2, with 8 bases fitting TRBD1. Trimming cost V 5 bases and J 5 bases; bases outside gene matches: 7. CDR3 length equals 14 residues.